This T cell receptor beta chain was identified during a study of blood T cell repertoires in COVID-19. About the research overall: The United States, Italy and Spain supplied acute and convalescent COVID-19 samples.

Germline V gene lookup returns CDR1 SGHVS and CDR2 FNYEAQ. Trimming removed 3 bases from V and 7 bases from J; junction bases left unmatched: 4. The CDR3 is 14 residues long. Participants, about 18 to 90 years old, spanned some 23 US areas. Method: immunoSEQ multiplex PCR; TCRdb's copy keeps in-frame clones and lacks some. The table has about 400,000 clones, 88% seen once. This clonotype was sampled from a middle-aged woman with acute COVID-19. The chain employs TRBV7-6 and TRBJ2-2, with 8 nucleotides matching TRBD2. The specimen was PBMCs or T cells enriched from blood (not recorded which). CDR3 nucleotides: TGTGCCAGCAGCTTTCGGGGGGGCTTCGGGGAGCTGTTTTTT. It encodes CASSFRGGFGELFF.